Below are 5 T cell receptor beta chains sequenced from a single sample in a study of shared clonotypes between healthy human individuals. Assay used: immunoSEQ multiplex PCR; TCRdb lists only in-frame clones, some missing. The sample lists 1.5 million to 2.5 million clones; around 96% were seen once. In the naive CD8 group, cells lacked CD45RO and were positively selected for CCR7, so terminally differentiated effector memory CD45RA+ cells were left out. Sample: naive CD8+ T cells sorted from blood. All receptors derive from a man aged 18-30 years in good health.

The J gene is TRBJ2-3, the V gene TRBV27, with 7 bases fitting TRBD1. The V gene end was trimmed by 3 bases and the J gene end by 4 bases; junction bases not matched to a gene: 10. The CDR3 runs to 16 residues. CDR1 MNHEY and CDR2 SMNVEV come from the germline V gene (reference sequence). The CDR3 region has the DNA TGTGCCAGCAGTTTCTCCCAGGGGGAATTCTCAGATACGCAGTATTTT. Its protein is CASSFSQGEFSDTQYF.

V is TRBV4-3 and J is TRBJ2-3; 7 bases are shared with TRBD2. With V trimmed by 3 bases and J by 1 base, 10 bases remained unmatched. The CDR3 sequence is 17 residues long. Germline V lookup: CDR1 LGHNA, CDR2 YSLEER. The CDR3 DNA is TGCGCCAGCAGCCAGGCCGGGACTACTACACGCACAGATACGCAGTATTTT. This encodes CASSQAGTTTRTDTQYF.

The count of this clone is one. The chain couples TRBV6-5 to TRBJ2-5; 8 bases agree with TRBD2. CDR1 MNHEY and CDR2 SVGAGI come from the germline V gene. With V trimmed by 5 bases and J by 5 bases, 7 bases remained unmatched. The CDR3 has 14 residues. The CDR3 sequence is CASSQLAAGETQYF. The CDR3 DNA reads as TGTGCCAGCAGTCAACTAGCGGCGGGGGAGACCCAGTACTTC.

The chain couples TRBV28 to TRBJ2-7; 14 positions match TRBD2. The CDR3 has 16 residues. J gave up 5 bases and V 4 bases, and 7 bases lay outside the gene matches. Looked up from germline, CDR1 is MDHEN and CDR2 is SYDVKM. The CDR3 here is CASSSVGLAGGNEQYF. The CDR3 coding sequence is TGTGCCAGCAGTTCAGTAGGACTAGCGGGAGGCAACGAGCAGTACTTC.

Notes on this clone: Distinct nucleotide sequences in the sample also encode this CDR3. The gene calls are TRBV5-1 and TRBJ1-1; weak D call: TRBD1 (5 bases). Germline V gene sequence: CDR1 SGHRS, CDR2 YFSETQ. V was clipped by 1 base and J by 2 bases, with 9 bases between them. CDR3 length equals 14 residues. The CDR3 region has the DNA TGCGCCAGCAGCTTGAGCACAGGCAACACTGAAGCTTTCTTT. This translates into CASSLSTGNTEAFF.